These 13 T cell receptor beta chains were sequenced from one sample in a study of technical replicates of blood from a few donors. Data came from immunoSEQ multiplex PCR; TCRdb stores just in-frame clones and leaves some out. The sample carries 60,000 to 80,000 clones, 92% recorded once. Input material: T cells isolated from PBMCs. The receptors come from a human donor in good health.

The chain is built from TRBV5-6 and TRBJ2-1, with 8 nucleotides matching TRBD2. This CDR3 is 16 amino acids long. V dropped 7 bases and J dropped 6; count of bases not matched to a gene: 15. From germline, CDR1 is SGHDT and CDR2 YYEEEE. CDR3 residues: CASRPTPGLGVNEQFF. The CDR3, as DNA: TGTGCCAGCCGCCCAACTCCGGGACTAGGGGTCAATGAGCAGTTCTTC.

The chain couples TRBV30 to TRBJ2-1, with TRBD2 identical over 8 bases. The germline V gene encodes CDR1 GTSNPN and CDR2 SVGIG (reference sequence). V trimming: 5 bases; J trimming: 7 bases; junction bases outside the gene matches: 10. CDR3 length: 14 residues. Here the CDR3 reads CAWPGEREINEQFF. For the CDR3, the DNA is TGTGCCTGGCCAGGCGAGCGGGAGATAAATGAGCAGTTCTTC.

This clone was picked up one time. The V gene is TRBV6-5, the J gene TRBJ2-7; TRBD2 aligns across 10 bases. Germline V gives CDR1 MNHEY, CDR2 SVGAGI. The CDR3 extends over 14 amino acids. V lost 6 bases and J lost 1; bases outside the gene matches: 3. CDR3 nucleotide sequence: TGTGCCAGCAGGGAGACTAGCGGGTCCTACGAGCAGTACTTC. It yields the protein CASRETSGSYEQYF.

This sequence joins TRBV2 and TRBJ2-3; TRBD2 matches at 8 bases. Losses at the gene ends were 0 bases for V and 6 bases for J; bases not matched to a gene: 11. The CDR3 is 17 residues long. Germline V lookup: CDR1 SNHLY, CDR2 FYNNEI. The CDR3: CASSEARGGRIADTQYF. The CDR3 DNA sequence: TGTGCCAGCAGTGAAGCTCGGGGGGGCAGGATAGCGGATACGCAGTATTTT.

The chain has TRBV2 and TRBJ1-2; D not certain. The germline V gene encodes CDR1 SNHLY and CDR2 FYNNEI. V lost 2 bases and J lost 13, with 11 bases in between. The CDR3 spans 11 residues. The CDR3 coding sequence is TGTGCCAGCAGTGAACAAGTCCTAGCCACCTTC. Residues: CASSEQVLATF.

The CDR3 bases are TGTGCCAGCAGTTACCCAGGCAGGGGCTACGAGCAGTACTTC. It yields the protein CASSYPGRGYEQYF. The chain employs TRBV6-6 and TRBJ2-7, with a tentative D call TRBD1 (6 bases). Trimming shortened V by 2 bases and J by 3 bases, and 11 bases separated the two germline ends. The CDR3 runs to 14 residues. Germline lookup yields CDR1 MNHNY and CDR2 SVGAGI (reference sequence).

V gene TRBV19 combines with J gene TRBJ2-7; D ambiguous. Germline V gene sequence: CDR1 LNHDA, CDR2 SQIVND (reference sequence). This CDR3 region has 13 residues. V dropped 2 bases and J dropped 6 bases, with 11 bases sitting between them. For the CDR3, the DNA is TGTGCCAGTAGTATAAGAATGACTGGCGAGCAGTACTTC. Translation gives CASSIRMTGEQYF.

CDR3 sequence: CAWSARAGVGNEQFF. The CDR3 region has the DNA TGTGCCTGGAGCGCCCGAGCGGGAGTAGGAAATGAGCAGTTCTTC. The chain joins TRBV30 to TRBJ2-1; TRBD2 matches 8 bases. Per the germline V gene, CDR1 is GTSNPN and CDR2 is SVGIG (reference sequence). This CDR3 is 15 amino acids long. V shed 3 bases and J 7 bases; nucleotides not matched to a gene: 11.

The rearrangement joins TRBV4-3 to TRBJ2-2; a possible D gene is TRBD1 (5 bases). CDR1 and CDR2 (germline): LGHNA, YSLEER. V was pared by 2 bases and J by 1 base, with 8 bases between. The CDR3 has 15 amino acids. CDR3 loop: CASSQTDRNTGELFF. The DNA of the CDR3 is TGCGCCAGCAGCCAAACCGACAGGAACACCGGGGAGCTGTTTTTT.

The chain links TRBV5-1 to TRBJ2-3; D is perhaps TRBD1 (5 bases). CDR3 length: 14 residues. Trimming removed 1 base at V and 0 bases at J, with 6 bases between. The germline gives CDR1 SGHRS, CDR2 YFSETQ. CDR3 protein: CASSLTGSTDTQYF. In DNA, the CDR3 is TGCGCCAGCAGCTTGACAGGAAGCACAGATACGCAGTATTTT.

The chain couples TRBV10-2 to TRBJ2-7; D gene unclear. The germline CDR1 and CDR2 sequences are WSHSY and SAAADI. V gave up 5 bases and J gave up 1 base, with 12 bases separating them. The CDR3 is made up of 14 amino acids. CDR3 in amino acids: CASSLIDLSYEQYF. The CDR3 nucleotides are TGCGCCAGCAGTCTCATCGACTTGTCCTACGAGCAGTACTTC.

The V and J genes are TRBV11-2 and TRBJ2-3, with 14 nucleotides matching TRBD2. This CDR3 is 17 amino acids long. The trim removed 5 bases at V and 7 bases at J, leaving 11 bases unmatched. The germline CDR1 and CDR2 sequences are SGHAT and FQNNGV. CDR3 DNA sequence: TGTGCCAGCAGCACGGGACTAGCGGGAGAGGGAGCGAATACGCAGTATTTT. Translation gives CASSTGLAGEGANTQYF.

V and J are TRBV5-6 and TRBJ2-7; 7 nucleotides line up with TRBD2. J was trimmed by 2 bases and V by 3 bases; bases with no gene match: 5. The CDR3 contains 14 residues. The V gene's germline CDR1 is SGHDT and CDR2 YYEEEE. The CDR3 protein is CASSWSSGPYEQYF. DNA of the CDR3: TGTGCCAGCAGCTGGTCTAGCGGACCCTACGAGCAGTACTTC. Using reference TRBV5-6 and TRBJ2-7 for the parts outside the CDR3, the full variable domain is DAGVTQSPTHLIKTRGQQVTLRCSPKSGHDTVSWYQQALGQGPQFIFQYYEEEERQRGNFPDRFSGHQFPNYSSELNVNALLLGDSALYLCASSWSSGPYEQYFGPGTRLTVT.